The 32 T cell receptor beta chains given below trace back to one sample, sequenced in a study of T-cell reconstitution after alpha-beta-depleted transplantation in children. Preparing the TCRbeta library involved the use of unique molecular identifiers. TCRdb reprocessed the PCR reads with MiXCR, giving one entry per CDR3 protein. The profile shows 350,000 to 500,000 distinct CDR3 sequences, 43% of them singletons. The sequenced sample was PBMCs, obtained before TCRalphabeta/CD19-depleted stem cell transplant. These receptors came from a girl aged 2-9 years with aplastic anemia, due to receive a stem cell transplant.

This chain connects TRBV20-1 to TRBJ2-4; possibly TRBD2 for D (6 bases). The V and J ends lost 0 bases and 5 bases respectively, with 14 bases between them. The CDR3 totals 15 residues. CDR1 and CDR2 (germline): DFQATT, SNEGSKA (reference sequence). CDR3 residues: CSARDETGVENIQYF. In nucleotides, the CDR3 is TGCAGTGCTAGAGATGAGACGGGAGTAGAAAACATTCAGTACTTC.

The chain carries TRBV7-2 and TRBJ2-5; 7 nucleotides match TRBD1. Trimming took 1 base from V and 5 from J; bases not matched to a gene: 4. CDR3 length: 14 residues. Germline CDR1 reads SGHTA; CDR2 reads FQGNSA. The DNA of the CDR3 is TGTGCCAGCAGCTTAGAACAGGGGTGGGAGACCCAGTACTTC. Its translation is CASSLEQGWETQYF. Drawing the rest from reference TRBV7-2 and TRBJ2-5, the complete variable domain is GAGVSQSPSNKVTEKGKDVELRCDPISGHTALYWYRQSLGQGLEFLIYFQGNSAPDKSGLPSDRFSAERTGGSVSTLTIQRTQQEDSAVYLCASSLEQGWETQYFGPGTRLLVL.

This clonotype was seen many times. This chain uses TRBV27 with TRBJ2-1; maybe TRBD2 (5 bases). V dropped 4 bases and J dropped 5 bases, with 6 bases sitting between them. Germline V lookup: CDR1 MNHEY, CDR2 SMNVEV (reference sequence). The CDR3 consists of 12 residues. CDR3 sequence: CASSYGNNEQFF. The CDR3 DNA sequence: TGTGCCAGCAGTTACGGGAACAATGAGCAGTTCTTC.

The table lists this clonotype with many counts. The V call is TRBV7-2, the J call TRBJ2-2; no clear D. CDR3 length: 15 residues. The V end was cut by 1 base, the J end by 3 bases, with 9 bases between. CDR1 is SGHTA, CDR2 FQGNSA, per germline. In nucleotides, the CDR3 is TGTGCCAGCAGCTTAGAGGCTAGTTACACCGGGGAGCTGTTTTTT. This codes for CASSLEASYTGELFF.

CDR3 nucleotides: TGTGCCAGCAGTGATCAGGGGCTTGGGAATCAGCCCCAGCATTTT. It encodes CASSDQGLGNQPQHF. This rearrangement joins TRBV6-1 to TRBJ1-5, with D perhaps matching TRBD1 (6 bases). With 3 bases removed from V and 4 bases from J, the gap between germline ends came to 13 bases. The germline CDR1 and CDR2 sequences are MNHNS and SASEGT. The CDR3 runs to 15 residues.

The gene calls are TRBV20-1 and TRBJ2-1; the match to TRBD1 covers 9 bases. CDR1 and CDR2 from the germline V gene are DFQATT and SNEGSKA (reference sequence). The J segment lost 0 bases and the V segment lost 6 bases, leaving 3 bases of the junction unmatched. The CDR3 extends over 14 amino acids. The CDR3 DNA reads TGCAGTGCGACACAGGGGGCCTCCTACAATGAGCAGTTCTTC. It yields the protein CSATQGASYNEQFF.

On this clonotype: This may stem from a read error, because a much larger clone lies one nucleotide away. The V call is TRBV20-1, the J call TRBJ2-2, with D perhaps TRBD1 or TRBD2 (5 bases each). This CDR3 region has 14 residues. Trimming left V 5 bases short and J 4 bases short, with 14 bases between. Germline V CDR1 and CDR2: DFQATT, SNEGSKA (reference sequence). This chain's CDR3 is CSAEGQGSTGELFF. The CDR3 nucleotides are TGCAGTGCTGAGGGCCAGGGATCCACCGGGGAGCTGTTTTTT.

The V call is TRBV30, the J call TRBJ2-1; D might be TRBD1 or TRBD2, each matching 5 bases. The CDR3 consists of 14 residues. The germline V gene encodes CDR1 GTSNPN and CDR2 SVGIG (reference sequence). V lost 3 bases and J lost 0, with 9 bases in between. The CDR3 sequence is CAWRGESSYNEQFF. As DNA, the CDR3 is TGTGCCTGGAGGGGGGAGAGCTCCTACAATGAGCAGTTCTTC.

This clonotype has at least ten counts. This sequence joins TRBV2 and TRBJ2-2, with 7 bases identical to TRBD1. This CDR3 region has 17 residues. Germline V gene data show CDR1 as SNHLY and CDR2 as FYNNEI. Trimming cost V 1 base and J 3 bases; bases outside gene matches: 8. The CDR3 is CASSEDRDSSYTGELFF. The CDR3, as DNA: TGTGCCAGCAGTGAAGACCGGGACAGTTCATACACCGGGGAGCTGTTTTTT.

The chain combines TRBV5-5 with TRBJ2-7, with TRBD2 matching over 7 bases. The germline V gene has CDR1 SGHKS and CDR2 YYEKEE (reference sequence). The V and J ends lost 4 bases and 2 bases, in that order; junction bases with no gene match: 9. The CDR3 totals 15 residues. The CDR3 sequence: CASSNLAEITYEQYF. CDR3 DNA sequence: TGTGCCAGCAGCAACCTAGCGGAGATAACCTACGAGCAGTACTTC.

This clonotype was detected only once. The chain has TRBV11-2 and TRBJ2-3, with no clear D. The CDR3 extends over 13 amino acids. Trimming took off 5 bases at V and 6 bases at J, with 12 bases between the two ends. CDR1 is SGHAT, CDR2 FQNNGV, per germline. The CDR3 sequence: CASSPEMGDTQYF. CDR3 coding DNA: TGTGCCAGCAGCCCCGAGATGGGGGATACGCAGTATTTT. The whole variable domain, filled in from reference TRBV11-2 and TRBJ2-3, reads EAGVAQSPRYKIIEKRQSVAFWCNPISGHATLYWYQQILGQGPKLLIQFQNNGVVDDSQLPKDRFSAERLKGVDSTLKIQPAKLEDSAVYLCASSPEMGDTQYFGPGTRLTVL.

This chain connects TRBV20-1 to TRBJ2-7, with 8 bases identical to TRBD2. Looked up from germline, CDR1 is DFQATT and CDR2 is SNEGSKA (reference sequence). With V trimmed by 0 bases and J by 4 bases, 11 bases remained unmatched. This CDR3 spans 16 amino acids. In DNA form, the CDR3 reads TGCAGTGCTAGAGATCAACGATTAGCGGGGACGTACGAGCAGTACTTC. It codes for CSARDQRLAGTYEQYF.

This clonotype has a handful of counts. The DNA for the CDR3 is TGTGCCATCAGTGAGTCCCCTCGCGGAGTAGAGACAGATACGCAGTATTTT. Its translation is CAISESPRGVETDTQYF. This chain connects TRBV10-3 to TRBJ2-3; no firm D call. The CDR3 extends over 17 amino acids. Trimming cost V 0 bases and J 3 bases, with 16 bases left between them. Germline loops: CDR1 ENHRY, CDR2 SYGVKD.

The chain links TRBV6-5 to TRBJ1-4, with D unresolved. V was pared by 0 bases and J by 8 bases, with 10 bases between. Germline assignment: CDR1 MNHEY and CDR2 SVGAGI. The CDR3 totals 14 residues. The CDR3 DNA reads TGTGCCAGCAGTTACTCAAATCGGAAGGAAAAACTGTTTTTT. As protein: CASSYSNRKEKLFF.

This clonotype was recorded at least ten times. This chain connects TRBV7-9 to TRBJ1-2, with D uncertain. Germline lookup yields CDR1 SEHNR and CDR2 FQNEAQ (reference sequence). Trimming took 6 bases from V and 3 from J, leaving 11 bases between them. The CDR3 loop spans 13 amino acids. Here the CDR3 reads CASRRDSDYGYTF. The CDR3 nucleotides read TGTGCCAGCAGAAGGGATTCAGACTATGGCTACACCTTC.

The sample holds a few counts of this clonotype. This sequence joins TRBV20-1 and TRBJ1-1, with 7 bases fitting TRBD1. This CDR3 comprises 15 residues. Trimming at V came to 5 bases and at J to 0 bases, leaving 9 bases not matched to a gene. Germline loops: CDR1 DFQATT, CDR2 SNEGSKA (reference sequence). The CDR3 DNA is TGCAGTGCTCCGAACAGGGGCCAAATGAACACTGAAGCTTTCTTT. Translated, it gives CSAPNRGQMNTEAFF.

The chain joins TRBV20-1 to TRBJ1-5; D ambiguous. Trimming removed 3 bases at V and 6 bases at J, with 18 bases between. From germline, CDR1 is DFQATT and CDR2 SNEGSKA (reference sequence). There are 15 residues in the CDR3. The CDR3 nucleotides read TGCAGTGCTAGTCCCCTGAGCACCAGTATTCAGCCCCAGCATTTT. Its protein product is CSASPLSTSIQPQHF.

The chain joins TRBV15 to TRBJ2-5; a weak D match, TRBD2 (5 bases). The CDR3 runs to 11 residues. Germline V lookup: CDR1 LNHNV, CDR2 YYDKDF (reference sequence). V dropped 5 bases and J dropped 4 bases, with 5 bases sitting between them. Written as DNA, the CDR3 is TGTGCCACCAGCGGAGGAGAGACCCAGTACTTC. This codes for CATSGGETQYF. Full variable domain (remainder filled in from reference TRBV15 and TRBJ2-5): DAMVIQNPRYQVTQFGKPVTLSCSQTLNHNVMYWYQQKSSQAPKLLFHYYDKDFNNEADTPDNFQSRRPNTSFCFLDIRSPGLGDTAMYLCATSGGETQYFGPGTRLLVL.

The J gene is TRBJ2-2, the V gene TRBV27; tentative D call: TRBD1 (6 bases). With 6 bases removed from V and 2 bases from J, the gap between germline ends came to 10 bases. The CDR3 covers 14 residues. Germline values: CDR1 MNHEY, CDR2 SMNVEV (reference sequence). The CDR3 is CASRWTENTGELFF. CDR3 in DNA: TGTGCCAGCAGATGGACAGAAAACACCGGGGAGCTGTTTTTT.

The chain has TRBV5-1 and TRBJ2-1, with 8 bases fitting TRBD2. Germline V gene lookup returns CDR1 SGHRS and CDR2 YFSETQ. The trim removed 2 bases at V and 8 bases at J, leaving 6 bases unmatched. CDR3 length: 14 residues. The CDR3 protein is CASSLPGGPDEQFF. The CDR3 DNA follows: TGCGCCAGCAGCTTACCGGGAGGGCCCGATGAGCAGTTCTTC.

This clonotype was recorded many times. The gene calls are TRBV5-6 and TRBJ2-1, with TRBD2 identical over 8 bases. The trim removed 3 bases at V and 4 bases at J, leaving 9 bases unmatched. CDR1 and CDR2 from the germline V gene are SGHDT and YYEEEE. There are 16 residues in the CDR3. The DNA of the CDR3 is TGTGCCAGCAGCTGGCCTCCGGGAGGGCCTTACAATGAGCAGTTCTTC. This encodes CASSWPPGGPYNEQFF.

For this clonotype: It may be a read error: a sequence one base away is much more abundant. The V call is TRBV7-9, the J call TRBJ2-2; a possible D gene is TRBD2 (5 bases). The CDR3 covers 14 residues. Germline assignment: CDR1 SEHNR and CDR2 FQNEAQ (reference sequence). The CDR3 DNA is TGTGCCAGCAGTCCGGACTTCAACACCGCGGAGCTGTTTTTT. This codes for CASSPDFNTAELFF.

This clonotype was seen ten or more times. The chain joins TRBV5-1 to TRBJ2-7, with TRBD1 matching 7 bases. This CDR3 comprises 14 residues. The ends lost 7 bases at V and 2 bases at J; junction bases unmatched: 9. Germline V gene sequence: CDR1 SGHRS, CDR2 YFSETQ. CDR3 sequence reads: CASAPGTATYEQYF. CDR3 bases: TGCGCCAGCGCCCCCGGGACAGCAACCTACGAGCAGTACTTC.

The chain joins TRBV4-1 to TRBJ2-3; D not resolved. This CDR3 spans 14 amino acids. Germline CDR1 MGHRA, CDR2 YSYEKL. V was clipped by 0 bases and J by 7 bases, with 11 bases between them. The CDR3 DNA follows: TGCGCCAGCAGCCAAGAACTGGCATCCCATACGCAGTATTTT. The encoded protein is CASSQELASHTQYF.

This clonotype is labeled as large (0.1 to 1%). This chain connects TRBV12-3 or TRBV12-4 to TRBJ2-1; 7 nucleotides agree with TRBD2. The ends lost 0 bases at V and 12 bases at J; junction bases unmatched: 5. The CDR3 length is 13 residues. CDR3 in DNA: TGTGCCAGCAGTTTAGCCTCGGCTAGCGGGCAGTTCTTC. Residues: CASSLASASGQFF.

This chain joins TRBV12-3 or TRBV12-4 and TRBJ2-7; 10 nucleotides match TRBD2. The V segment lost 5 bases and the J segment 2 bases; nucleotides outside the gene matches: 6. The CDR3 spans 15 residues. DNA for the CDR3: TGTGCCAGCAGTGGATTAGCGGGGGGAACCTACGAGCAGTACTTC. This sequence encodes CASSGLAGGTYEQYF.

In this sample, this clonotype turned up a few times. The V and J genes are TRBV6-1 and TRBJ1-2, with D unresolved. Germline values: CDR1 MNHNS, CDR2 SASEGT. V dropped 3 bases and J dropped 4 bases, with 0 bases sitting between them. The CDR3 contains 10 residues. CDR3 amino acids: CASSDYGYTF. The CDR3 nucleotides are TGTGCCAGCAGTGACTATGGCTACACCTTC.

The V and J genes are TRBV18 and TRBJ1-4; the match to TRBD1 covers 7 bases. This CDR3 has 16 amino acids. The V gene's germline CDR1 is KGHSH and CDR2 LQKENI. V lost 4 bases to trimming and J lost 8 bases; unmatched junction nucleotides: 13. This CDR3 is CASSRKGGGVGEKLFF. Here the CDR3 DNA reads TGTGCCAGCTCACGGAAAGGGGGCGGAGTTGGCGAAAAACTGTTTTTT.

The table lists this clonotype with a few counts. The V call is TRBV2, the J call TRBJ1-1, with D hard to call. The CDR3 is made up of 15 amino acids. The V gene lost 1 base and the J gene lost 0 bases, with 9 bases spanning the gap. The germline V gene encodes CDR1 SNHLY and CDR2 FYNNEI. The CDR3 here is CASSEDAEMNTEAFF. The CDR3 coding sequence is TGTGCCAGCAGTGAAGATGCAGAAATGAACACTGAAGCTTTCTTT.

The chain is built from TRBV12-3 or TRBV12-4 and TRBJ2-3, with 15 bases that match TRBD2. This CDR3 spans 22 amino acids. Losses at the gene ends were 3 bases for V and 0 bases for J; bases not matched to a gene: 16. CDR3 DNA: TGTGCCAGCAGTTTGGGATATAGAAGGACTAGCGGGAGGGATACTAGCACAGATACGCAGTATTTT. As protein: CASSLGYRRTSGRDTSTDTQYF.

This clonotype was picked up many times. The chain employs TRBV11-2 and TRBJ1-2; the D gene is possibly TRBD1 (5 bases). The germline CDR1 and CDR2 sequences are SGHAT and FQNNGV. The CDR3 extends over 13 amino acids. V gave up 4 bases and J gave up 4 bases, with 10 bases separating them. For the CDR3, the DNA is TGTGCCAGCAGCTCCCGACAGAGCTATGGCTACACCTTC. It yields the protein CASSSRQSYGYTF.

This clonotype was picked up a small number of times. The J gene is TRBJ2-1, the V gene TRBV20-1, with D possibly TRBD1 on 5 matching bases. This CDR3 is 15 amino acids long. Germline-derived CDR1 and CDR2 are DFQATT and SNEGSKA (reference sequence). Trimming left V 6 bases short and J 0 bases short, with 15 bases between. Written as DNA, the CDR3 is TGCAGTGCCTTTCCAGGGCAGAGCTCCTACAATGAGCAGTTCTTC. It translates to CSAFPGQSSYNEQFF.